This T cell receptor beta chain was sequenced for a study of cytomegalovirus exposure and HLA in healthy donors. The overall study: Approximately 80 million unique TCRs, all from HLA-typed donors, were included in an early release of the data. The study, taken as a whole, reports: There were some V segments, including TRBV6-2 and TRBV6-3, excluded as indistinguishable. The CMV antigen specificity of three CMV-associated chains was confirmed through in vitro analysis.

The CDR3 length is 14 residues. In germline, CDR1 is SEHNR, CDR2 FQNEAQ (reference sequence). V was shortened by 5 bases and J by 4 bases, with 12 bases between the two germline ends. A remark on this clone: Its antigen is as yet unknown.

The PCR employed 60 Vbeta primers together with 13 Jbeta primers. Study processing details: There were about 88 million unique TCR beta chains by a later count, and some 11 million of them were shared. The data were produced by immunoSEQ multiplex PCR, yet TCRdb's version contains in-frame clones alone and is incomplete. The V and J calls and the clone size are those of that table, but D and trimming were determined from the DNA. The table has about 190,000 clones, 77% seen once. The origin of this receptor is a woman between 25 and 40 years old in good health and CMV-seropositive. The V call is TRBV7-9, the J call TRBJ1-3; no definite D call. The specimen was PBMCs. The CDR3, as DNA: TGTGCCAGCAGCCGTGACACCTCCGGAAACACCATATATTTT. Its translation: CASSRDTSGNTIYF.